The subject of this entry is one T cell receptor (beta chain). Trimming pared 0 bases from V and 8 bases from J, leaving 17 bases between. There are 16 residues in the CDR3. Germline CDR1 is MNHEY and CDR2 is SVGAGI. The sample is drawn from a study of blood T cell repertoires in COVID-19. Source study methods: Using reference gene primer amplification, nucleated cell counts were estimated. Profiling relied on immunoSEQ multiplex PCR, and the TCRdb table lists in-frame clones only, not all of them. The D gene and trimming were derived from the DNA, and the V and J assignments and clone size from that table. The table shows 30,000 to 40,000 clones, with about 86% occurring only once.

Sequencing was performed on peripheral blood. This clonotype was sampled from a woman of 80 years or more with active or convalescent COVID-19. The rearrangement links TRBV6-5 to TRBJ2-1; D may be TRBD1 (6 bases). The DNA for the CDR3 is TGTGCCAGCAGTTACTCCCCCCCAGGGACACCCTATGAGCAGTTCTTC. This encodes CASSYSPPGTPYEQFF.